One and the same sample provided the 23 T cell receptor beta chains below, sequenced in a study of cytomegalovirus exposure and HLA in healthy donors. The PCR employed 60 Vbeta primers together with 13 Jbeta primers. Assay: immunoSEQ multiplex PCR; the TCRdb copy retains only in-frame clones and omits some. Of approximately 220,000 clones listed, roughly 79% were seen once; the top ten hold around 1.8%. The source material was PBMCs. These receptors originate from a man between 18 and 29 years old in good health and CMV-seronegative.

The J gene is TRBJ1-5, the V gene TRBV6-5; D might be TRBD1 (5 bases). V was trimmed by 4 bases and J by 5 bases, leaving 12 bases between them. Looked up from germline, CDR1 is MNHEY and CDR2 is SVGAGI. There are 14 residues in the CDR3. In nucleotides, the CDR3 is TGTGCCAGCAGTTCTGGAAGGGGCGATCAGCCCCAGCATTTT. This codes for CASSSGRGDQPQHF.

The chain couples TRBV19 to TRBJ1-5; TRBD1 aligns across 8 bases. The CDR3 length is 14 residues. The germline V gene has CDR1 LNHDA and CDR2 SQIVND (reference sequence). The V gene end was trimmed by 6 bases and the J gene end by 9 bases; junction bases not matched to a gene: 10. Written as DNA, the CDR3 is TGTGCCAGTAGCAAAGGACAGGGCAGTTCGCCCCAGCATTTT. The encoded protein is CASSKGQGSSPQHF.

V and J are TRBV30 and TRBJ2-1, with D perhaps matching TRBD2 (6 bases). The ends were cut back, 4 bases at V and 4 bases at J, with 14 bases in the middle. Per germline, CDR1 GTSNPN and CDR2 SVGIG (reference sequence). This CDR3 is 14 amino acids long. This CDR3 is CAWTPGDRYNEQFF. The CDR3 nucleotides are TGTGCCTGGACCCCGGGAGACCGATACAATGAGCAGTTCTTC.

The genes are TRBV10-2 and TRBJ2-2, with D perhaps matching TRBD1 (6 bases). Trimming cost V 2 bases and J 6 bases, with 10 bases left between them. The CDR3 consists of 14 residues. Germline V gene lookup returns CDR1 WSHSY and CDR2 SAAADI. The CDR3 loop reads CASSEGTGPGELFF. CDR3 DNA: TGCGCCAGCAGTGAGGGTACAGGGCCCGGGGAGCTGTTTTTT.

The chain recombines TRBV5-1 with TRBJ1-2; maybe TRBD1 (6 bases). The CDR3 has 14 residues. Between the trimmed V and J ends, which lost 1 base and 0 bases, there was a span of 7 bases. The germline V gene encodes CDR1 SGHRS and CDR2 YFSETQ. CDR3 bases: TGCGCCAGCAGCTTGACAGGGTCTAACTATGGCTACACCTTC. This sequence encodes CASSLTGSNYGYTF.

This chain connects TRBV9 to TRBJ2-7; tentative D call: TRBD2 (5 bases). The germline CDR1 and CDR2 sequences are SGDLS and YYNGEE. V lost 2 bases and J 3 bases, leaving 15 bases between the germline ends. This CDR3 contains 15 residues. The CDR3 DNA reads TGTGCCAGCAGCGTGGGTTTTACGGGGAGCTACGAGCAGTACTTC. It translates to CASSVGFTGSYEQYF.

The genes are TRBV4-3 and TRBJ1-5; D is unclear. Germline values: CDR1 LGHNA, CDR2 YSLEER. CDR3 length: 13 residues. V dropped 1 base and J dropped 5 bases, with 6 bases sitting between them. The CDR3 reads CASSQGYDQPQHF. CDR3 sequence (DNA): TGCGCCAGCAGCCAAGGCTACGATCAGCCCCAGCATTTT.

The V gene is TRBV7-9, the J gene TRBJ2-3, with a tentative D call TRBD2 (6 bases). Germline V gene sequence: CDR1 SEHNR, CDR2 FQNEAQ (reference sequence). The CDR3 totals 15 residues. The V gene lost 3 bases and the J gene lost 0 bases, with 10 bases spanning the gap. The CDR3 coding sequence is TGTGCCAGCAGCTTCCTGGGGGGTAGCACAGATACGCAGTATTTT. Translating it yields CASSFLGGSTDTQYF.

The chain links TRBV2 to TRBJ2-1; 11 nucleotides match TRBD2. Germline values: CDR1 SNHLY, CDR2 FYNNEI. V trimming: 6 bases; J trimming: 9 bases; junction bases outside the gene matches: 10. This CDR3 is built from 15 residues. The CDR3 loop is CASRSRLAGGFEQFF. The DNA for the CDR3 is TGTGCCAGCAGATCCCGGCTAGCGGGAGGTTTTGAGCAGTTCTTC.

In its sample, this clone was seen a few times. This chain uses TRBV19 with TRBJ1-5; 8 nucleotides align to TRBD1. V dropped 4 bases and J dropped 9; count of bases not matched to a gene: 8. Germline CDR1 LNHDA, CDR2 SQIVND (reference sequence). The CDR3 covers 14 residues. The CDR3 here is CASSTRTGSLPQHF. The DNA of the CDR3 is TGTGCCAGTAGTACGAGGACAGGGAGTCTGCCCCAGCATTTT.

The chain has TRBV13 and TRBJ2-3; 8 bases line up with TRBD2. The CDR3 extends over 17 amino acids. Germline assignment: CDR1 PRHDT and CDR2 FYEKMQ (reference sequence). V was pared by 2 bases and J by 5 bases, with 12 bases of the junction left unmatched. CDR3 protein: CASSLPASGGPLDTQYF. The CDR3 region has the DNA TGTGCCAGCAGCTTACCTGCTTCGGGAGGGCCGTTAGATACGCAGTATTTT.

The chain couples TRBV2 to TRBJ2-2, with D tentatively TRBD2 (6 bases). Trimming removed 4 bases from V and 1 base from J, with 10 bases in between. This CDR3 contains 15 residues. Germline V gene sequence: CDR1 SNHLY, CDR2 FYNNEI. DNA for the CDR3: TGTGCCAGCAGTGTCGATAGCGGGAACACCGGGGAGCTGTTTTTT. It specifies CASSVDSGNTGELFF.

This clone was seen a few times. The chain has TRBV2 and TRBJ2-1; TRBD2 aligns across 7 bases. Germline values: CDR1 SNHLY, CDR2 FYNNEI. CDR3 size: 16 residues. Trimming removed 1 base from V and 9 bases from J; junction bases left unmatched: 12. The CDR3 DNA follows: TGTGCCAGCAGTGAAGTCAAAGAGGCTAGCGGAGGTGAGCAGTTCTTC. Translation gives CASSEVKEASGGEQFF.

V is TRBV13 and J is TRBJ2-7, with TRBD1 matching 9 bases. The CDR3 covers 15 residues. Germline V gene sequence: CDR1 PRHDT, CDR2 FYEKMQ (reference sequence). V shed 4 bases, J shed 1 base, and the junction held 5 bases outside the gene matches. The CDR3 loop is CASSYRDRASYEQYF. The DNA of the CDR3 is TGTGCCAGCAGCTACCGGGACAGGGCTTCCTACGAGCAGTACTTC.

The CDR3 nucleotides read TGCAGCGTTGTGAGGGACAGGGGCGAGCAGTACTTC. Translated: CSVVRDRGEQYF. The chain carries TRBV29-1 and TRBJ2-7, with 10 bases aligning to TRBD1. In germline, CDR1 is SQVTM, CDR2 ANQGSEA. The CDR3 has 12 amino acids. V shed 4 bases and J 6 bases; nucleotides not matched to a gene: 3.

The chain joins TRBV28 to TRBJ1-5; the match to TRBD1 covers 9 bases. There are 14 residues in the CDR3. Germline loops: CDR1 MDHEN, CDR2 SYDVKM. After removal of 3 bases from V and 6 bases from J, the junction contained 3 bases not matched to a gene. The CDR3 is CASSLGQGIQPQHF. CDR3 bases: TGTGCCAGCAGTTTGGGACAGGGAATTCAGCCCCAGCATTTT.

On this clone: Relative to the germline gene, one junction end is altered; a read error may explain this. V and J are TRBV7-8 and TRBJ1-5, with D uncertain. The CDR3 spans 14 residues. The germline V gene encodes CDR1 SGHVS and CDR2 FQNEAQ. The CDR3 nucleotides read TGTGCCAGCAGCGTAGCCGGCGGGTTGCAGCCCCAGCATTTT. This encodes CASSVAGGLQPQHF.

This chain links TRBV5-1 with TRBJ2-1; 10 nucleotides match TRBD1. The ends lost 2 bases at V and 8 bases at J; junction bases unmatched: 7. The germline gives CDR1 SGHRS, CDR2 YFSETQ. The CDR3 is 15 amino acids. CDR3 loop: CASSFARQGAYEQFF. DNA for the CDR3: TGCGCCAGCAGCTTCGCGCGACAGGGGGCCTATGAGCAGTTCTTC.

The rearrangement joins TRBV7-8 to TRBJ1-1, with 8 bases that match TRBD1. Germline CDR1 reads SGHVS; CDR2 reads FQNEAQ. The junction had 15 bases not matched to a gene; V was cut back by 4 bases and J by 11 bases. This CDR3 is 15 amino acids long. CDR3 sequence: CASSSSRQGRWRAFF. The CDR3 DNA is TGTGCCAGCAGCTCATCCCGACAGGGGCGATGGCGTGCTTTCTTT.

The chain employs TRBV25-1 and TRBJ2-7; D is undetermined. V was clipped by 3 bases and J by 5 bases, with 8 bases between them. Germline V gives CDR1 MGHDK, CDR2 SYGVNS. The CDR3 consists of 12 residues. CDR3 coding DNA: TGTGCCAGCAGTGACAGGATCAACGAGCAGTACTTC. This encodes CASSDRINEQYF.

This chain joins TRBV27 and TRBJ2-7; 10 bases agree with TRBD1. Germline-derived CDR1 and CDR2 are MNHEY and SMNVEV (reference sequence). This CDR3 has 15 amino acids. V trimming: 6 bases; J trimming: 5 bases; junction bases outside the gene matches: 10. The CDR3 here is CASRPGTGEVHEQYF. CDR3 nucleotides: TGTGCCAGCAGACCCGGGACAGGGGAGGTTCACGAGCAGTACTTC.

J is TRBJ2-5 and V is TRBV19, with D possibly matching TRBD2 (5 bases). Trimming pared 1 base from V and 5 bases from J, leaving 14 bases between. This CDR3 contains 15 residues. Germline assignment: CDR1 LNHDA and CDR2 SQIVND (reference sequence). As DNA, the CDR3 is TGTGCCAGTAGTATAGCGTCCTCTACGGGGGAGACCCAGTACTTC. Protein sequence: CASSIASSTGETQYF.

The chain links TRBV7-2 to TRBJ1-2; D unresolved. V was cut by 2 bases and J by 2 bases, with 12 bases left in between. CDR3 length: 15 residues. Germline CDR1 and CDR2: SGHTA and FQGNSA. Here the CDR3 DNA reads TGTGCCAGCAGCTTACAGGTGGGCTCCAACTATGGCTACACCTTC. Its translation is CASSLQVGSNYGYTF.